Below, one TCR beta chain is given with its context. No antigen is known for it. Per-base quality was not reported, and no clone a single base away is much larger than it. From the cysteine through the phenylalanine, the CDR3 covers 16 amino acids. This entry keeps only the CDR3 DNA: 48 bases, framed from base 1. V lost 2 bases and J lost 3 bases; the stretch between them is 19 bases long. CDR1 and CDR2, looked up from the germline V gene, are SQVTM and ANQGSEA. Reads for this sample came from an Illumina HiSeq 2500. Quantitative 5'-RACE with molecular barcodes was used to prepare TCR beta libraries. Per the authors' processing: A new computational method, built on a probabilistic model of VDJ rearrangement, was used to identify disease-linked TCR variants. Using fastp trimming at Q25 and MiXCR clonotype assembly, TCRdb reanalyzed the public sequencing data and kept in-frame beta chains. Rows merge per CDR3 protein into single entries with the most common DNA and genes. Clone size and V and J calls follow TCRdb, not the original study. This sample is represented by approximately 540,000 distinct CDR3 sequences; roughly 13% of them were singletons. The ten largest clones add up to 6.8% of the sample.

The data stem from a study of CD8 T cells in ankylosing spondylitis (dated by TCRdb to the late 2010s). For context, the study as a whole: The study profiled T cell receptor beta repertoires in healthy donors and ankylosing spondylitis patients to find disease-linked TCR variants. The full study cohort comprised 20 to 30 ankylosing spondylitis patients and approximately 100 healthy donors. Peripheral blood samples were taken, and synovial fluid was additionally collected from ankylosing spondylitis patients. Results and caveats for the whole study, not just this receptor: The disease-linked clones showed a CD8+ phenotype and occurred at relatively low frequencies in peripheral blood. According to the report, matched synovial fluid samples from ankylosing spondylitis patients were significantly enriched for the disease-linked clones. Blood from ankylosing spondylitis patients appeared to be characterized by a TCR beta motif composed of about eight highly homologous amino acid variants. Some motif variants had previously been reported in the synovial fluid and blood of reactive arthritis patients, which suggests shared mechanisms of disease initiation.

The sequence links TRBV29-1 to TRBJ1-1; the D gene cannot be named for sure. The specimen was blood, either unsorted or a sorted T cell fraction (not recorded which). This clonotype was sampled from a male donor with ankylosing spondylitis. The CDR3 has the sequence CSVESSNWWPYTEAFF. The base sequence is TGCAGCGTTGAATCTTCTAACTGGTGGCCCTACACTGAAGCTTTCTTT.